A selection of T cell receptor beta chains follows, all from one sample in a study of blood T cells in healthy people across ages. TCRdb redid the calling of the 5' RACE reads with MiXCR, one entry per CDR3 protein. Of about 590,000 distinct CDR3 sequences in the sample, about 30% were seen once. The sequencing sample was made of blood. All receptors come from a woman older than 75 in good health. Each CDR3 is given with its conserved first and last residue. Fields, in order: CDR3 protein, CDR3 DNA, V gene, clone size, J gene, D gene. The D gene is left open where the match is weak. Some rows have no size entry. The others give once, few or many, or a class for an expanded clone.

CDR3 protein: CATSRDPSGGGKNIQYF
CDR3 DNA: TGTGCCACCAGCAGAGATCCTAGCGGGGGGGGCAAAAACATTCAGTACTTC
V gene: TRBV15
clone size: many
J gene: TRBJ2-4
D gene: TRBD2

CDR3 protein: CASSARPGTFQETQYF
CDR3 DNA: TGTGCCAGCAGTGCCCGTCCCGGGACATTCCAAGAGACCCAGTACTTC
V gene: TRBV9
clone size: many
J gene: TRBJ2-5
D gene: -

CDR3 protein: CAIGEEGISNEQFF
CDR3 DNA: TGTGCCATCGGGGAGGAGGGGATTAGCAATGAGCAGTTCTTC
V gene: TRBV10-3
clone size: many
J gene: TRBJ2-1
D gene: -

CDR3 protein: CSARAFRAGEIAKNIQYF
CDR3 DNA: TGCAGTGCTAGAGCATTTAGGGCGGGCGAAATAGCCAAAAACATTCAGTACTTC
V gene: TRBV20-1
clone size: -
J gene: TRBJ2-4
D gene: -

CDR3 protein: CSARHLAGYNEQFF
CDR3 DNA: TGCAGTGCTAGACATCTAGCGGGGTACAATGAGCAGTTCTTC
V gene: TRBV20-1
clone size: many
J gene: TRBJ2-1
D gene: TRBD2

CDR3 protein: CASSSLTASNQPQHF
CDR3 DNA: TGTGCCAGCAGTTCCCTCACGGCGAGCAATCAGCCCCAGCATTTT
V gene: TRBV28
clone size: many
J gene: TRBJ1-5
D gene: -

CDR3 protein: CASSQVGTQNYNEQYF
CDR3 DNA: TGTGCCAGCAGCCAAGTCGGGACTCAAAATTACAATGAGCAGTACTTC
V gene: TRBV14
clone size: -
J gene: TRBJ2-7
D gene: -

CDR3 protein: CAISETGLAGGPSTGELFF
CDR3 DNA: TGTGCCATCAGTGAGACCGGACTAGCGGGGGGGCCGAGCACCGGGGAGCTGTTTTTT
V gene: TRBV10-3
clone size: -
J gene: TRBJ2-2
D gene: TRBD2

CDR3 protein: CASSKRGQYTEAFF
CDR3 DNA: TGTGCCAGCAGCAAAAGGGGACAGTACACTGAAGCTTTCTTT
V gene: TRBV3-1
clone size: few
J gene: TRBJ1-1
D gene: TRBD1

CDR3 protein: CASSLASGVLYEQYF
CDR3 DNA: TGTGCCAGCAGTTTAGCCTCCGGGGTCCTCTACGAGCAGTACTTC
V gene: TRBV28
clone size: -
J gene: TRBJ2-7
D gene: -

CDR3 protein: CASRTRRDRGGEKLFF
CDR3 DNA: TGTGCCAGCAGGACCCGACGGGACAGGGGAGGTGAAAAACTGTTTTTT
V gene: TRBV6-6
clone size: -
J gene: TRBJ1-4
D gene: TRBD1

CDR3 protein: CASSLGTSNNEQYF
CDR3 DNA: TGCGCCAGCAGCTTGGGTACTAGCAACAATGAGCAGTACTTC
V gene: TRBV5-1
clone size: -
J gene: TRBJ2-7
D gene: -

CDR3 protein: CASSRAGGANVLTF
CDR3 DNA: TGTGCCAGCTCAAGAGCGGGGGGGGCCAACGTCCTGACTTTC
V gene: TRBV28
clone size: many
J gene: TRBJ2-6
D gene: TRBD2

CDR3 protein: CASSIMAGSYNSPLHF
CDR3 DNA: TGTGCCAGCAGTATCATGGCCGGGAGCTATAATTCACCCCTCCACTTT
V gene: TRBV6-5
clone size: many
J gene: TRBJ1-6
D gene: -

CDR3 protein: CASSTTSGPYEQYF
CDR3 DNA: TGCGCCAGCAGCACAACTAGCGGCCCCTACGAGCAGTACTTC
V gene: TRBV4-3
clone size: many
J gene: TRBJ2-7
D gene: TRBD2

CDR3 protein: CASSLRSTSGWDTQYF
CDR3 DNA: TGTGCCAGCAGCTTAAGAAGCACTAGCGGTTGGGATACGCAGTATTTT
V gene: TRBV7-3
clone size: many
J gene: TRBJ2-3
D gene: TRBD2

CDR3 protein: CASSLGRGMDTEAFF
CDR3 DNA: TGTGCCAGCAGCTTGGGCAGGGGGATGGACACTGAAGCTTTCTTT
V gene: TRBV7-2
clone size: -
J gene: TRBJ1-1
D gene: TRBD1

CDR3 protein: CASRPSIGATEAFF
CDR3 DNA: TGTGCCAGCAGACCCAGTATAGGGGCCACTGAAGCTTTCTTT
V gene: TRBV9
clone size: -
J gene: TRBJ1-1
D gene: -

CDR3 protein: CSARPRYNSPLHF
CDR3 DNA: TGCAGTGCTCGACCCCGGTATAATTCACCCCTCCACTTT
V gene: TRBV20-1
clone size: -
J gene: TRBJ1-6
D gene: -

CDR3 protein: CSAGEVYEQYF
CDR3 DNA: TGCAGTGCCGGGGAGGTTTACGAGCAGTACTTC
V gene: TRBV20-1
clone size: few
J gene: TRBJ2-7
D gene: -

CDR3 protein: CASKSGQGSYNEQFF
CDR3 DNA: TGTGCCAGCAAATCGGGACAGGGCTCCTACAATGAGCAGTTCTTC
V gene: TRBV6-1
clone size: -
J gene: TRBJ2-1
D gene: TRBD1

CDR3 protein: CASSPSDRIGGYTF
CDR3 DNA: TGTGCCAGCAGTCCCTCCGACAGGATCGGTGGCTACACCTTC
V gene: TRBV28
clone size: many
J gene: TRBJ1-2
D gene: -

CDR3 protein: CASSWTGENQPQHF
CDR3 DNA: TGTGCCAGCTCTTGGACAGGGGAGAATCAGCCCCAGCATTTT
V gene: TRBV27
clone size: -
J gene: TRBJ1-5
D gene: TRBD1